Sequencing of this T cell receptor (beta chain) was carried out in a study of lymphopenia after photon versus proton radiotherapy. Generated by immunoSEQ multiplex PCR, the TCRdb table keeps only in-frame clones and is missing some. The table includes about 83,000 clones, more than 70% detected once. This clone came up once. The sequences come from peripheral blood, collected from a patient treated with proton-based radiotherapy. The receptor comes from a man aged 60-69 years with pancreatic cancer.

CDR3 protein: CASSPSASAKNIQYF. For the CDR3, the DNA is TGTGCCAGCAGCCCGTCGGCGTCCGCCAAAAACATTCAGTACTTC. This chain uses TRBV9 with TRBJ2-4; D not certain. The V gene's germline CDR1 is SGDLS and CDR2 YYNGEE. Deletions cut 4 bases from V and 1 base from J, with 12 bases between. CDR3 length equals 15 residues.